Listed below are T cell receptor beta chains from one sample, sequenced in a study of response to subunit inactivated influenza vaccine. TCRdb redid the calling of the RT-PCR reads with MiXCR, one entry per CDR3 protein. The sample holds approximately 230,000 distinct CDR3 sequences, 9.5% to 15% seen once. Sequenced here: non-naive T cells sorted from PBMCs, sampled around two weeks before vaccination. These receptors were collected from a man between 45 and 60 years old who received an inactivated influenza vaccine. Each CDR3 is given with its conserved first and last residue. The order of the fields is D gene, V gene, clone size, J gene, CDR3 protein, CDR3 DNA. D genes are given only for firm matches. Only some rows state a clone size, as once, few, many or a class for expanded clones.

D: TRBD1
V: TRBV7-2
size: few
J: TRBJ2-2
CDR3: CASSPGQGALGTGELFF
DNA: TGTGCCAGCAGCCCCGGACAGGGGGCATTGGGCACCGGGGAGCTGTTTTTT

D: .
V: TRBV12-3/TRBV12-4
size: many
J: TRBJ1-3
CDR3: CARSPGNTIYF
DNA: TGTGCTCGGAGTCCTGGAAACACCATATATTTT

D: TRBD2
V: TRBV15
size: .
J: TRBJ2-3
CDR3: CATSRDGGAGTDTQYF
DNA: TGTGCCACCAGCAGAGACGGGGGGGCTGGCACAGATACGCAGTATTTT

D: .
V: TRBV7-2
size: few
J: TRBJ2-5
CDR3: CASSYWTQETQYF
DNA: TGTGCCAGCAGCTATTGGACCCAAGAGACCCAGTACTTC

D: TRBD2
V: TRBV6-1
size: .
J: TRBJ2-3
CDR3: CASSQSPGLRTDTKYF
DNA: TGTGCCAGCAGTCAATCGCCGGGACTACGCACAGATACGAAGTATTTT

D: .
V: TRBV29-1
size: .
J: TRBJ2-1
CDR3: CSVEGLNEQFF
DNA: TGCAGCGTTGAAGGGCTCAATGAGCAGTTCTTC

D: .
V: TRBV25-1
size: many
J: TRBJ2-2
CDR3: CASSGGLTGELFF
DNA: TGTGCCAGCAGTGGAGGGCTCACCGGGGAGCTGTTTTTT

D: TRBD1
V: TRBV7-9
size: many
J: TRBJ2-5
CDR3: CASSLRTGVEETQYF
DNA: TGTGCCAGCAGCTTAAGGACAGGGGTAGAAGAGACCCAGTACTTC

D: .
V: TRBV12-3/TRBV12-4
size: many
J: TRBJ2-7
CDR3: CASSFESSYEQYF
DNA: TGTGCCAGCAGTTTTGAGAGCTCCTACGAGCAGTACTTC

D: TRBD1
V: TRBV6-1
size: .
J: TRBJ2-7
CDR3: CASSVGQGAYYEQYF
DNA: TGTGCCAGCAGTGTCGGTCAGGGGGCTTACTACGAGCAGTACTTC

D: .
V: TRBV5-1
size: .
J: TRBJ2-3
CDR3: CASSLGQKDTQYF
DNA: TGCGCCAGCAGCTTGGGACAGAAAGATACGCAGTATTTT

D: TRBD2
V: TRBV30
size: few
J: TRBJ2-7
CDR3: CAWTTGLAGGNEQYF
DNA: TGTGCCTGGACAACGGGACTAGCGGGAGGGAACGAGCAGTACTTC

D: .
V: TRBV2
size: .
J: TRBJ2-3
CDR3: CASSEGLTDTQYF
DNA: TGTGCCAGCAGTGAAGGTCTCACAGATACGCAGTATTTT

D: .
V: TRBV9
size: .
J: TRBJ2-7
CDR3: CASSVGGSSLQQYF
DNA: TGTGCCAGCAGCGTAGGGGGATCAAGCCTACAGCAGTACTTC

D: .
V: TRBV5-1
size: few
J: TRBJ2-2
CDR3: CASSRESTGELFF
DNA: TGCGCCAGCAGCCGGGAATCTACCGGGGAGCTGTTTTTT

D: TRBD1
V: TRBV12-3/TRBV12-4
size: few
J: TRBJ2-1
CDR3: CASSLGRTGDLF
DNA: TGTGCCAGCAGTTTAGGCCGGACAGGGGATCTCTTC

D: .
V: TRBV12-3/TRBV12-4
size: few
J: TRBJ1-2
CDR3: CASQTTNGYTF
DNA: TGTGCCAGCCAGACAACGAATGGCTACACCTTC

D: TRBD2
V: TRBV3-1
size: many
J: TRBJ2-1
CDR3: CASSQYGGVEQFF
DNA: TGTGCCAGCAGCCAGTATGGGGGGGTTGAGCAGTTCTTC

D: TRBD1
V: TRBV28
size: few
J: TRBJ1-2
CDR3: CASTPGTATYGYTF
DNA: TGTGCCAGCACCCCCGGGACAGCGACTTATGGCTACACCTTC

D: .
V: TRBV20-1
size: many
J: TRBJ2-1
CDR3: CSAHQPGYNEQFF
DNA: TGCAGTGCCCACCAGCCGGGTTACAATGAGCAGTTCTTC

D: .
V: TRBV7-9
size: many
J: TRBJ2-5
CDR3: CASSLALETQYF
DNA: TGTGCCAGCAGCCTCGCGCTAGAGACCCAGTACTTC

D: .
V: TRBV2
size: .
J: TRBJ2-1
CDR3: CASSEGQTYNEQFF
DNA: TGTGCCAGCAGTGAAGGCCAGACGTACAATGAGCAGTTCTTC

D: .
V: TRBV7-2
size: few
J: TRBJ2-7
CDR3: CASSFAGGKTYEQYF
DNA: TGTGCCAGCAGCTTTGCAGGGGGGAAAACCTACGAGCAGTACTTC

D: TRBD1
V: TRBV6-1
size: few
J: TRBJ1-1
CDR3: CASRRTGNTEAFF
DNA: TGTGCCAGCAGGCGGACAGGGAACACTGAAGCTTTCTTT

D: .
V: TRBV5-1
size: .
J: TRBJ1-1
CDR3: CASRHEGEAFF
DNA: TGCGCCAGCAGACATGAGGGTGAAGCTTTCTTT

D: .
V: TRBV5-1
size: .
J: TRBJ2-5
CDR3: CASSSWTKEETQYF
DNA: TGCGCCAGCAGCTCGTGGACCAAAGAAGAGACCCAGTACTTC

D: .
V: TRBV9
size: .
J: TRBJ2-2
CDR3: CASSVFGGELFF
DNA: TGTGCCAGCAGCGTCTTCGGCGGGGAGCTGTTTTTT

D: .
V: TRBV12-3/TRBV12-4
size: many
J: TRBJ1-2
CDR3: CASSVQDSYGYTF
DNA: TGTGCCAGCAGTGTCCAGGACAGTTATGGCTACACCTTC

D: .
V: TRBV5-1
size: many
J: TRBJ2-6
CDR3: CASSWRVSSSGANVLTF
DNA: TGCGCCAGCAGCTGGCGGGTGTCCTCCTCTGGGGCCAACGTCCTGACTTTC

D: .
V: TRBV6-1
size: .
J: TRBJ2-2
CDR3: CASRQSSAHTGELFF
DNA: TGTGCCAGCAGACAGAGTTCAGCGCACACCGGGGAGCTGTTTTTT

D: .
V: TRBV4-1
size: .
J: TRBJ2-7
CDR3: CASSQDGTYYEQYF
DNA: TGCGCCAGCAGCCAAGATGGGACCTACTACGAGCAGTACTTC

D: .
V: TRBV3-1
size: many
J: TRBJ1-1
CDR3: CASSQVWEANTEAFF
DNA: TGTGCCAGCAGCCAAGTATGGGAGGCGAACACTGAAGCTTTCTTT

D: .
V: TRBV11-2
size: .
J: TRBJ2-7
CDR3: CASSLDGGRYEQYF
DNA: TGTGCCAGCAGCTTAGATGGGGGGCGGTACGAGCAGTACTTC

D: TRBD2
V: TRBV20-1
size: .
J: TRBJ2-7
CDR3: CSAGAGGREQYF
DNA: TGCAGTGCCGGAGCGGGGGGGCGCGAGCAGTACTTC

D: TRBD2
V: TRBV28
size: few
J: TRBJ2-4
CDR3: CASSTIRLAGGSTQYF
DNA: TGTGCCAGCAGTACAATCAGACTAGCGGGAGGGTCAACTCAGTACTTC

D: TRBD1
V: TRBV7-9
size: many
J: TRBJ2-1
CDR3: CASSLQGAGYEQFF
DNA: TGTGCCAGCAGCCTCCAGGGGGCTGGTTATGAGCAGTTCTTC

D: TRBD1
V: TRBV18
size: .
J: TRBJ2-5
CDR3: CVSSRPEGQGGETQYF
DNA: TGTGTCAGCTCACGGCCTGAAGGACAGGGCGGTGAGACCCAGTACTTC